This TCR beta chain was recorded in a study of cytotoxic CD8 clonotypes in ibrutinib-treated CLL. On the study more broadly: The subjects consisted of roughly 12 relapsed/refractory and around 15 treatment-naive individuals, with some 17 IGHV unmutated.

The planned depth of sequencing spanned 1 in 200,000 to 1 in 1 million T cells. Repertoires were generated with immunoSEQ multiplex PCR, while TCRdb's copy carries only in-frame clones and drops some. The profile shows about 58,000 clones, over 60% of them singletons. Overall study findings and caveats: The clonality rise at ibrutinib response reflected private clonotype expansion. In comparison with age-matched healthy donors, baseline clonality was higher and tracked circulating CD8+ T-cell counts.

Germline CDR1 reads MNHEY; CDR2 reads SMNVEV (reference sequence). V was pared by 5 bases and J by 7 bases, with 12 bases of the junction left unmatched. This CDR3 region has 15 residues. Worth noting for this clone: The antigen is unknown.

The sequences come from PBMCs, collected after 12 months of ibrutinib treatment. The chain combines TRBV27 with TRBJ1-2; 8 nucleotides match TRBD1. The sequence came from a human donor with chronic lymphocytic leukemia. The CDR3 region is CASSPPGQEPFGYTF. The CDR3 nucleotides read TGTGCCAGCAGTCCCCCGGGACAGGAGCCCTTTGGCTACACCTTC.